This TCR beta chain was sequenced during a study of monozygotic twins with inflammatory bowel disease. Findings of the study overall: Different subtypes (of T cells) could not be told apart from one another. The authors found no support for a single strong IBD-associated signal or clonotype. Lower sharing of clonotypes with other individuals was seen in IBD patients than in healthy twins. This was most marked in patients showing signs of disease activity.

Blood (approximately 2.7 ml) was collected from every donor individually. For each CDR3 protein, TCRdb gives one entry from its re-call of the 5' RACE reads, without DNA. The sample table includes about 200,000 distinct CDR3 sequences. The CDR3 has 14 amino acids. CDR1 is SGHDT, CDR2 YYEEEE, per germline. A note on this clonotype: Antigen unknown.

This receptor was taken from a human donor with ulcerative colitis or Crohn's disease, or a healthy co-twin of an affected twin (not recorded which). Sequenced input: blood. The chain links TRBV5-6 to TRBJ1-1. The CDR3 is CASSLGDLRTEAFF.